This T cell receptor (beta chain) was recovered during a study of T cell responses to AZD1222 COVID-19 vaccine listed by TCRdb under 2021. With respect to the entire study: AZD1222 recipients given second doses at about 4 weeks or at about 12 weeks were pooled, since spike-specific TCR depth and breadth were not found to differ between the two schedules. Trial participants were enrolled into age subgroups of 18-55, 56-69 and 70-plus years, which contained about 150, 27 and 61 TCR-sequenced participants, respectively. A total of approximately 250 trial participants underwent TCR sequencing, of whom 200 to 220 had received two doses of AZD1222 and some 26 had received two doses of the MenACWY control vaccine. The investigation overall reported the following: Conclusions about previously exposed vaccinees are limited because only five to seven AZD1222 recipients were SARS-CoV-2 seropositive at baseline. The 56-69-year group was small, and its depth increase did not reach significance, likely because of low power. CD4 TCRs associated with the vaccine covered the entire spike protein, and the dominant responses were in regions 160-218 and 743-854. No day 14 peak-response samples were available, so repertoires were characterized only after the peak T cell response. Most participants were white British and females outnumbered males, and the authors suggested that clonal diversity may have been underestimated. Reportedly, almost half of the unique spike-specific TCRs recognized epitopes lying outside the regions that are mutated in the B.1.351 and B.1.1.7 variants. Spike-specific TCR breadth and depth rose significantly after two AZD1222 doses compared with day 0 and with MenACWY recipients.

Reading the label with the study, this specimen's time point is: baseline before first vaccination. The vaccinee samples were drawn from two UK trials, COV001 and COV002, one of which was a single-blind randomized controlled phase 2/3 trial testing AZD1222 (ChAdOx1 nCoV-19) in healthy adults. Trial participant PBMC samples were collected at day 0 and day 28 after the second dose for TCRbeta chain sequencing. Points on this clone: There is no known antigen for this receptor. The sample holds no much larger clone one base away, and base qualities are not on file.

The CDR3 regions of human TCRbeta chains were analyzed by immunosequencing. In the original analysis: TCRs in the repertoires were matched against a reference library of SARS-CoV-2-specific TCRs that had been generated with the MIRA antigen-specificity platform. Breadth was defined as the fraction of unique TCRs that were SARS-CoV-2-associated, and depth was defined as the fraction of total T cells that were SARS-CoV-2-associated. Using the MIRA data, each spike-specific TCR was mapped to the spike region that the TCR reacts to and placed in a CD4 or CD8 class. Log10-transformed breadth and depth values were compared by one-way ANOVA with Sidak's multiple comparisons tests. In its TCRdb copy, this immuneACCESS table keeps in-frame sequences only and misses some clones. Where compared with another copy, unresolved V genes explain less than half of these, and the others have no known cause. That table gives V, J and clone size, and the DNA gave D and trimming. This sample holds around 99,000 clones; 80% to 90% were observed only once. The ten most abundant clones make up 6% to 7% of the sample.

V ends up 4 bases short and J 5 bases short, with an unmatched junction base count of 15. CDR1 and CDR2 were assigned from the germline V gene as ENHRY and SYGVKD. From cysteine to phenylalanine, the CDR3 is 18 amino acids long. Only the CDR3 DNA stays, 54 bases, in frame from base 1. This TCR was recovered from an adult in good health. The sample was peripheral blood, taken on day 0 of AZD1222 vaccination. The sequence is built from TRBV10-3 and TRBJ2-5; TRBD2 agrees with 11 junctional bases. The nucleotide sequence is given as TGTGCCATCAGTGCTTCTAGCGGGAGGCCGCCCAGAGGGGAGACCCAGTACTTC. The resulting protein is CAISASSGRPPRGETQYF.